The 7 T cell receptor beta chains below come from one sample, sequenced in a study of identifying expanded T cells in peripheral blood. The assay was immunoSEQ multiplex PCR, and TCRdb's table has in-frame clones only and misses some. Here the sample spans around 57,000 clones, around 87% being singletons. Sequenced sample: blood. The origin of the receptors is a person aged 18 to 69 in good health.

This clone was detected only once. The V and J genes are TRBV9 and TRBJ1-1; D is undetermined. Trimming took off 4 bases at V and 0 bases at J, with 7 bases between the two ends. CDR3 length: 13 residues. CDR1 SGDLS and CDR2 YYNGEE come from the germline V gene. For the CDR3, the DNA is TGTGCCAGCAGCACAAGTCTGAACACTGAAGCTTTCTTT. This codes for CASSTSLNTEAFF.

The rearrangement uses TRBV18 and TRBJ1-2, with no clear D. V gave up 0 bases and J gave up 13 bases, with 18 bases separating them. Germline CDR1 KGHSH, CDR2 LQKENI. This CDR3 is built from 14 residues. CDR3 coding DNA: TGTGCCAGCTCACCACCGGTGGCAGGATTGCTTCGCACCTTC. It encodes CASSPPVAGLLRTF.

The chain employs TRBV5-1 and TRBJ1-2; 9 bases agree with TRBD1. Germline assignment: CDR1 SGHRS and CDR2 YFSETQ. CDR3 length: 15 residues. Trimming took 3 bases from V and 6 from J; bases not matched to a gene: 9. The CDR3, as DNA: TGCGCCAGCAGCTCCACGGGACAGGGAATTCATGGCTACACCTTC. Protein sequence: CASSSTGQGIHGYTF.

The chain joins TRBV6-6 to TRBJ1-1; D not resolved. Trimming took 5 bases from V and 7 from J, leaving 11 bases between them. The CDR3 has 12 residues. From germline, CDR1 is MNHNY and CDR2 SVGAGI (reference sequence). The CDR3 region is CASSPDRHEAFF. CDR3 nucleotide sequence: TGTGCCAGCAGTCCGGACCGGCATGAAGCTTTCTTT.

This clone was seen a handful of times. The V and J genes are TRBV7-9 and TRBJ1-2; 8 nucleotides agree with TRBD1. Germline loops: CDR1 SEHNR, CDR2 FQNEAQ (reference sequence). V trimming: 5 bases; J trimming: 4 bases; junction bases outside the gene matches: 3. The CDR3 is 13 amino acids. The CDR3 nucleotides are TGTGCCAGCAGCGCCGGGACAGGCTATGGCTACACCTTC. Its translation is CASSAGTGYGYTF. Full variable domain (remainder filled in from reference TRBV7-9 and TRBJ1-2): DTGVSQNPRHKITKRGQNVTFRCDPISEHNRLYWYRQTLGQGPEFLTYFQNEAQLEKSRLLSDRFSAERPKGSFSTLEIQRTEQGDSAMYLCASSAGTGYGYTFGSGTRLTVV.

The DNA for the CDR3 is TGTGCCAGTAGTATAACGGGAGGAGGGGTCACAGATACGCAGTATTTT. It is translated as CASSITGGGVTDTQYF. V is TRBV19 and J is TRBJ2-3, with 7 nucleotides matching TRBD2. The V gene's germline CDR1 is LNHDA and CDR2 SQIVND (reference sequence). This CDR3 region has 16 residues. V shed 2 bases and J 2 bases; nucleotides not matched to a gene: 7.

The chain joins TRBV2 to TRBJ2-1, with D perhaps TRBD1 or TRBD2 (5 bases each). The V and J ends lost 8 bases and 2 bases respectively, with 13 bases between them. There are 14 residues in the CDR3. Germline lookup yields CDR1 SNHLY and CDR2 FYNNEI. The CDR3 DNA reads TGTGCCAGCCGGGACGGAGCCCCCTACAATGAGCAGTTCTTC. Protein: CASRDGAPYNEQFF.